The TCR beta chain described here comes from a study of T cell repertoires in cytomegalovirus infection (dated by TCRdb to about 2019). Some background on the complete study: Because public TCR beta signatures pointed to carriage of CMV infection together with the matching HLA type, the HLA type of each donor mattered for the analysis.

This clonotype was counted a few times. Its antigen remains undetermined. Per-base qualities were not stored, and no clone one base away is much larger. Sequenced on an Illumina HiSeq 1500. The public sequencing data were trimmed at Q25 with fastp and processed into clonotypes with MiXCR by TCRdb, which kept only in-frame beta chains. Each entry merges the rows of one CDR3 protein and shows their most common DNA and genes. Within this sample are a few hundred thousand distinct CDR3 sequences, with over 15% of them counted one time only. The ten most abundant clones make up roughly half of the sample. Taken from cysteine to phenylalanine, the CDR3 has 14 residues. Only the CDR3 DNA stays, 42 bases, in frame from base 1. V gives up 4 bases and J gives up 3 bases, and the segment between their germline ends measures 12 bases. Based on the germline V gene, the CDR1 and CDR2 sequences are LGHNA and YSLEER.

On the study overall, not on this receptor specifically: In both this cohort and an independent cohort of a few hundred donors, the cumulative frequency of public TCR beta family members distinguished carriers of CMV infection plus the relevant HLA type. In the ex vivo response, HLA-C-restricted CMV-specific TCR beta clonotypes were dominant, and in two of eight donors the single most frequent clonotype came from this HLA-C-restricted group.

The sequencing input was CD8+ T cells from PBMCs. The chain is made from TRBV4-3 and TRBJ1-1; tentative D gene TRBD1, with 6 bases matching. The receptor comes from a human donor in good health (CMV status not recorded). Some clones in this sample may be carry-over from other donors' samples. The sequence in DNA is TGCGCCAGCAGCCCTCAGGGGATGGACACTGAAGCTTTCTTT. Its amino acids are CASSPQGMDTEAFF.